The rows below give T cell receptor beta chains drawn from one sample of a study of cytomegalovirus exposure and HLA in healthy donors. Clones were sequenced by immunoSEQ multiplex PCR, and TCRdb holds only the in-frame ones, with some missing. The sample shows roughly 200,000 clones, roughly 68% of them seen only once. Sequences were obtained from PBMCs. The receptors were gathered from a man aged 35-49 years in good health and CMV-seropositive. The CDR3 runs from the conserved cysteine through the conserved F or W. D genes are given only for firm matches. Clone sizes are given selectively: once, few, many, or a class where the clone is expanded.

J gene | clone size | V gene | D gene | CDR3 protein | CDR3 DNA
TRBJ2-3 | NA | TRBV11-2 | TRBD2 | CASSLMRGGPDTQYF | TGTGCCAGCAGCTTAATGCGGGGGGGCCCAGATACGCAGTATTTT
TRBJ1-6 | NA | TRBV10-2 | TRBD1 | CASSESTGAYNSPLHF | TGCGCCAGCAGTGAGTCGACAGGGGCCTATAATTCACCCCTCCACTTT
TRBJ1-5 | NA | TRBV6-5 | NA | CASSHQGGDQPQHF | TGTGCCAGCAGTCACCAGGGTGGTGATCAGCCCCAGCATTTT
TRBJ1-1 | few | TRBV19 | NA | CASSIGQKAFF | TGTGCCAGTAGTATAGGCCAGAAGGCTTTCTTT
TRBJ1-2 | NA | TRBV7-9 | NA | CASSLGGDTRVGYTF | TGTGCCAGCAGCTTAGGGGGAGACACCCGTGTAGGCTACACCTTC
TRBJ2-2 | NA | TRBV14 | NA | CASSQRGAKFGELFF | TGTGCCAGCAGCCAACGGGGGGCCAAGTTTGGGGAGCTGTTTTTT
TRBJ1-6 | NA | TRBV6-4 | NA | CASSDGQTSSPLHF | TGTGCCAGCAGTGATGGACAGACTAGCTCACCCCTCCACTTT
TRBJ1-4 | few | TRBV19 | NA | CASNKGGTTNEKLFF | TGTGCCAGTAACAAGGGGGGGACGACTAATGAAAAACTGTTTTTT
TRBJ1-5 | few | TRBV7-9 | NA | CASSATGPGNQPQHF | TGTGCCAGCAGCGCGACTGGCCCAGGCAATCAGCCCCAGCATTTT
TRBJ2-7 | NA | TRBV6-4 | NA | CASISSMYF | TGTGCCAGCATTAGTAGCATGTACTTC
TRBJ2-3 | NA | TRBV6-1 | NA | CASSQTRGPGSTQYF | TGTGCCAGCAGCCAGACTAGGGGCCCCGGTAGTACGCAGTATTTT
TRBJ2-2 | once | TRBV10-3 | NA | CAISETANTGELFF | TGTGCCATCAGTGAGACAGCGAACACCGGGGAGCTGTTTTTT
TRBJ1-1 | few | TRBV29-1 | TRBD1 | CSVEDWDRGEAFF | TGCAGCGTTGAAGATTGGGACAGGGGTGAAGCTTTCTTT
TRBJ1-2 | few | TRBV14 | TRBD1 | CASSREDRASGYTF | TGTGCCAGCAGCCGAGAGGACAGGGCGAGTGGCTACACCTTC
TRBJ1-3 | NA | TRBV7-9 | NA | CASSLPPAGEVGNTIYF | TGTGCCAGCTCGCTCCCCCCCGCAGGGGAAGTCGGAAACACCATATATTTT
TRBJ1-4 | NA | TRBV15 | NA | CATSRIQGRANEKLFF | TGTGCCACCAGCAGGATACAGGGTCGGGCTAATGAAAAACTGTTTTTT
TRBJ1-1 | NA | TRBV5-1 | NA | CASRLHPNTEAFF | TGCGCCAGCAGACTCCACCCGAACACTGAAGCTTTCTTT
TRBJ2-5 | NA | TRBV7-2 | NA | CASSPWGGRGGQETQYF | TGTGCCAGCAGCCCCTGGGGGGGGCGGGGAGGACAAGAGACCCAGTACTTC
TRBJ2-1 | NA | TRBV6-1 | TRBD1 | CASSRTGHNEQFF | TGTGCCAGCAGTCGGACAGGGCACAATGAGCAGTTCTTC
TRBJ1-6 | NA | TRBV18 | TRBD1 | CASSPGTGNSPLHF | TGTGCCAGCTCACCTGGGACAGGGAATTCACCCCTCCACTTT
TRBJ1-2 | few | TRBV10-2 | TRBD1 | CASSLTGGGSNGYTF | TGCGCCAGCAGTTTGACAGGGGGCGGGTCGAATGGCTACACCTTC
TRBJ2-5 | once | TRBV19 | NA | CASSPSRNPQETQYF | TGTGCCAGTAGTCCATCGCGGAACCCACAAGAGACCCAGTACTTC
TRBJ2-1 | NA | TRBV7-8 | TRBD2 | CASSSKYPAGGNNEQFF | TGTGCCAGCAGCTCCAAGTACCCAGCGGGGGGGAACAATGAGCAGTTCTTC
TRBJ2-1 | NA | TRBV18 | TRBD2 | CASSPSDPGGQFF | TGTGCCAGCTCACCATCGGACCCGGGGGGGCAGTTCTTC
TRBJ1-2 | few | TRBV5-5 | NA | CASSLVGAYGYTF | TGTGCCAGCAGCTTGGTAGGGGCCTATGGCTACACCTTC
TRBJ1-1 | NA | TRBV5-1 | TRBD1 | CASSLGGTATEAFF | TGCGCCAGCAGCTTGGGGGGGACAGCCACTGAAGCTTTCTTT
TRBJ1-6 | many | TRBV5-6 | NA | CASSLEAGIDSPLHF | TGTGCCAGCAGCTTGGAGGCAGGGATAGATTCACCCCTCCACTTT
TRBJ2-7 | NA | TRBV5-1 | NA | CASSLEGDDEQYF | TGCGCCAGCAGCTTGGAGGGAGACGACGAGCAGTACTTC
TRBJ2-5 | NA | TRBV9 | NA | CASSVGTSNVGETQYF | TGTGCCAGCAGCGTTGGAACTAGTAATGTGGGGGAGACCCAGTACTTC
TRBJ1-6 | NA | TRBV25-1 | NA | CASSLQGSSPLHF | TGTGCCAGCAGTCTACAGGGCAGTTCACCCCTCCACTTT
TRBJ2-3 | NA | TRBV25-1 | TRBD1 | CASSDPVRGFSTDTQYF | TGTGCCAGCAGTGACCCTGTCAGGGGGTTCAGCACAGATACGCAGTATTTT
TRBJ2-5 | NA | TRBV27 | NA | CASSREAEQETQYF | TGTGCCAGCAGCCGTGAGGCAGAGCAAGAGACCCAGTACTTC
TRBJ1-3 | NA | TRBV6-5 | NA | CASSWDFPSGNTIYF | TGTGCCAGCAGTTGGGACTTCCCCTCTGGAAACACCATATATTTT
TRBJ1-4 | NA | TRBV28 | TRBD1 | CASSSTGGNEKLFF | TGTGCCAGCAGTTCGACAGGGGGTAATGAAAAACTGTTTTTT
TRBJ2-7 | NA | TRBV5-1 | TRBD1 | CASSTWTGGFYEQYF | TGCGCCAGCAGCACCTGGACAGGGGGCTTTTACGAGCAGTACTTC
TRBJ1-5 | NA | TRBV7-8 | TRBD1 | CASSPPTGDGQPQHF | TGTGCCAGCAGCCCCCCGACAGGGGACGGGCAGCCCCAGCATTTT
TRBJ2-3 | NA | TRBV2 | NA | CASRAGTTDTQYF | TGTGCCAGCAGGGCGGGGACCACAGATACGCAGTATTTT
TRBJ2-1 | few | TRBV25-1 | NA | CASSALTGISSYNEQFF | TGTGCCAGCAGTGCACTAACCGGAATCAGCTCCTACAATGAGCAGTTCTTC
TRBJ2-7 | NA | TRBV7-2 | TRBD2 | CASSLLAGKGYEQYF | TGTGCCAGCAGTTTACTAGCGGGGAAGGGTTACGAGCAGTACTTC
TRBJ1-4 | few | TRBV19 | NA | CASNWGSNEKLFF | TGTGCCAGTAATTGGGGCAGCAATGAAAAACTGTTTTTT